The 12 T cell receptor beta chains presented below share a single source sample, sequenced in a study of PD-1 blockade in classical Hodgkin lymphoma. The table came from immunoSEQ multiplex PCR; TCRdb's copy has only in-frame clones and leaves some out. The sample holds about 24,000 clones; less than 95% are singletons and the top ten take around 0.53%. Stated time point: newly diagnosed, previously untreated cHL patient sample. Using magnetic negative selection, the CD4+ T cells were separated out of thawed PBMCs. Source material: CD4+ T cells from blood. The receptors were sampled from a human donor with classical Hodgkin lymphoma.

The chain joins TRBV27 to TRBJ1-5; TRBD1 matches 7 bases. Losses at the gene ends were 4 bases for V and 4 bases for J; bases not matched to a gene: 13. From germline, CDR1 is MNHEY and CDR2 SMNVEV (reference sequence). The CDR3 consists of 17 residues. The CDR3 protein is CASSSYPGQPFNQPQHF. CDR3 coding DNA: TGTGCCAGCAGTTCGTATCCGGGACAGCCCTTTAATCAGCCCCAGCATTTT.

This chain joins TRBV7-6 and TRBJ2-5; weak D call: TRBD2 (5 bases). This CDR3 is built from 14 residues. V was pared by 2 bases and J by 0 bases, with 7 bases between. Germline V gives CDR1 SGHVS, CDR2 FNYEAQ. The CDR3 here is CASSLTRNQETQYF. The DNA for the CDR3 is TGTGCCAGCAGCTTAACTAGGAACCAAGAGACCCAGTACTTC. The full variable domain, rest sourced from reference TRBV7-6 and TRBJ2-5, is GAGVSQSPRYKVTKRGQDVALRCDPISGHVSLYWYRQALGQGPEFLTYFNYEAQQDKSGLPNDRFSAERPEGSISTLTIQRTEQRDSAMYRCASSLTRNQETQYFGPGTRLLVL.

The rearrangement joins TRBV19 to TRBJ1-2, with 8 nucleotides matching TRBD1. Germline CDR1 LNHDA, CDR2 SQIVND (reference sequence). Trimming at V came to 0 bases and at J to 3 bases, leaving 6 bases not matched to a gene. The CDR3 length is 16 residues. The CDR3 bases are TGTGCCAGTAGTATAGACAGGGGGCGGGTCCACTATGGCTACACCTTC. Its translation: CASSIDRGRVHYGYTF. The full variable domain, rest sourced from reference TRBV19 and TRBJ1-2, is DGGITQSPKYLFRKEGQNVTLSCEQNLNHDAMYWYRQDPGQGLRLIYYSQIVNDFQKGDIAEGYSVSREKKESFPLTVTSAQKNPTAFYLCASSIDRGRVHYGYTFGSGTRLTVV.

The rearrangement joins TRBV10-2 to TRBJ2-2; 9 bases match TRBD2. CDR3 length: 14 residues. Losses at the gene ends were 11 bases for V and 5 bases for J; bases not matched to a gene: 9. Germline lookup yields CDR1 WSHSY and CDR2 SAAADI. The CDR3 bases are TGCGCCGCCGGGCTAGCGGGGTCGACCGGGGAGCTGTTTTTT. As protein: CAAGLAGSTGELFF.

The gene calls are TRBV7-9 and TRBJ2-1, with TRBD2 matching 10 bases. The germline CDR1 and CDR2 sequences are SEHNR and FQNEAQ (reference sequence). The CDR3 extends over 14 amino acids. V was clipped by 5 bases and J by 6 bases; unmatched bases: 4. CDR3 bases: TGTGCCAGCAGCCCTGGACTAGCGGCCAATGAGCAGTTCTTC. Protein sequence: CASSPGLAANEQFF.

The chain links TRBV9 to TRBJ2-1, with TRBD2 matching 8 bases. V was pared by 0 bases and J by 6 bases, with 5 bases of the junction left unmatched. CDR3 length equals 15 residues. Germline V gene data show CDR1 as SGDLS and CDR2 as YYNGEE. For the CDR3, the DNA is TGTGCCAGCAGCGTAGTGCTAGCGGGCCGCAATGAGCAGTTCTTC. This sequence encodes CASSVVLAGRNEQFF.

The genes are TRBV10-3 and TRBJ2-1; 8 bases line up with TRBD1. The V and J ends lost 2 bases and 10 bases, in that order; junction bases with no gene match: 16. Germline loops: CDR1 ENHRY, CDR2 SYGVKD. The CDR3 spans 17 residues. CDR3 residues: CAISENLRGQGNGEQFF. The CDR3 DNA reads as TGTGCCATCAGTGAGAATCTCAGGGGGCAAGGTAATGGGGAGCAGTTCTTC.

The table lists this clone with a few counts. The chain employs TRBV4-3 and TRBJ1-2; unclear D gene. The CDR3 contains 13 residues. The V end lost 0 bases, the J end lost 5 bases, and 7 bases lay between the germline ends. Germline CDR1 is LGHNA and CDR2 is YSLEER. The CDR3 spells CASSQDRWYGYTF. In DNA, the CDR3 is TGCGCCAGCAGCCAAGATCGTTGGTATGGCTACACCTTC.

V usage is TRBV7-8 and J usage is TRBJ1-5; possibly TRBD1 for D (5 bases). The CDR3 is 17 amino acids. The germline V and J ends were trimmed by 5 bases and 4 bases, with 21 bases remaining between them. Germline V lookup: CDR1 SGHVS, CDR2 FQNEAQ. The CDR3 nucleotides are TGTGCCAGCAGCCCATCTAGGCTGGGGGGGGGAAATCAGCCCCAGCATTTT. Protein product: CASSPSRLGGGNQPQHF.

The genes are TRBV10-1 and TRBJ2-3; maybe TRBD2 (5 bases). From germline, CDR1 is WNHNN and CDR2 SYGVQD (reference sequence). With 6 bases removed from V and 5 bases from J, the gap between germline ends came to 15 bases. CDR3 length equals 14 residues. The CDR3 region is CASRLRGIGDTQYF. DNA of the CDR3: TGCGCCAGCAGGTTGCGAGGGATCGGAGATACGCAGTATTTT.

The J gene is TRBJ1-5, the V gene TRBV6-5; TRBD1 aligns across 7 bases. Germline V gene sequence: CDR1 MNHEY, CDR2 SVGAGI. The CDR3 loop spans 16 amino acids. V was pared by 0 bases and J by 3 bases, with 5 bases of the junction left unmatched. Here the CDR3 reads CASSYSSGGSNQPQHF. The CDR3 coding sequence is TGTGCCAGCAGTTACTCGTCAGGGGGATCCAATCAGCCCCAGCATTTT.

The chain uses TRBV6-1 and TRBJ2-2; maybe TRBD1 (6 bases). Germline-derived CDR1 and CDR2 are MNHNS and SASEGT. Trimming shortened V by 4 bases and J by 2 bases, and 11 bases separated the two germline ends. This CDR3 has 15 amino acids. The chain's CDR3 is CASSAFGGNTGELFF. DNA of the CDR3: TGTGCCAGCAGTGCTTTTGGGGGCAACACCGGGGAGCTGTTTTTT.